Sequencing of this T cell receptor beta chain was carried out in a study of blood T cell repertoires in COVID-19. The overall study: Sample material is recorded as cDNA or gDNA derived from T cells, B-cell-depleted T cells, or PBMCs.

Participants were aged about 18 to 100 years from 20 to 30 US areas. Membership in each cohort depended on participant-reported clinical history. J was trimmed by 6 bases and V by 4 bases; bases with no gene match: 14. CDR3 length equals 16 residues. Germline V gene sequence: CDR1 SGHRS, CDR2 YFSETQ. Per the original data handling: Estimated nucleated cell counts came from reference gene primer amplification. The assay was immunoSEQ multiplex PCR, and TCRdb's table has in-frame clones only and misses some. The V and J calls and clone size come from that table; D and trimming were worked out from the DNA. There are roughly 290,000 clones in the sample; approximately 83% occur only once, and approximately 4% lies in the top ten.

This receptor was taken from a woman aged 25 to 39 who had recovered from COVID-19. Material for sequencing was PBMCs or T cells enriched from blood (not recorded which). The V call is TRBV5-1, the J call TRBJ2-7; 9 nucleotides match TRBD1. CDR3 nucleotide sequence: TGCGCCAGCAGCCCGACTCCGGGACAGGGAACTAGCGAGCAGTACTTC. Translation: CASSPTPGQGTSEQYF.